This TCR beta chain was sequenced during a study of blood T cells in healthy people across ages. The CDR3 loop spans 13 amino acids. Germline V CDR1 and CDR2: SNHLY, FYNNEI. The authors ran a second PCR of roughly 6 to 12 cycles using a sample-barcoded 5' primer and a J-beta primer mix. One entry per CDR3 protein results from TCRdb running MiXCR on the 5' RACE reads. In the table there are 650,000 to 900,000 distinct CDR3 sequences, 62% of which are singletons. Investigators took 8.5 to 10 milliliters of peripheral blood from every donor. Each sample yielded at least 6 million isolated PBMCs. The chain uses TRBV2 and TRBJ2-5, with D uncertain. The J call may be faulty, since TRBJ2-7 better matches the DNA end. This clonotype originated in a man aged 30 to 45 in good health. Material: blood. CDR3 DNA sequence: TGTGCCAGCAGTACAATTTCCCGGTACGAGCAGTACTTC. Its translation: CASSTISRYEQYF.